This T cell receptor beta chain was profiled in a study of beta chain features in type 1 diabetes. Study-level results: Type 1 diabetes patients had TCRB CDR3s that were shorter (moderately but significantly so) in all four CD4+ subsets.

This clone was seen more than once but under ten times. Its target is unknown. Sequenced material consisted of expressed TCRB transcripts (all of the isolated RNA was reverse transcribed). The protocol was immunoSEQ multiplex PCR, while the TCRdb copy is restricted to in-frame clones and leaves out a portion. The repertoire consists of roughly 610,000 clones, with around a sixth occurring once and the leading ten covering about 0.093%. The V end lost 1 base, the J end lost 3 bases, and 14 bases lay between the germline ends. This CDR3 is built from 16 residues. In germline, CDR1 is LGHNA, CDR2 YSLEER.

The receptor was isolated from a man aged 18 to 29 in good health. V gene TRBV4-3 combines with J gene TRBJ2-3; D remains ambiguous. Sequencing input: naive CD4+ T cells from blood. For the CDR3, the DNA is TGCGCCAGCAGCCAAGGGGGTACAGCCGGAACAGATACGCAGTATTTT. Its protein product is CASSQGGTAGTDTQYF.